The 25 T cell receptor beta chains reported below all come from one sample, sequenced in a study of T cell responses to AZD1222 COVID-19 vaccine. Clones were read by immunoSEQ multiplex PCR, and TCRdb kept only the in-frame ones, dropping some. The repertoire holds 110,000 to 150,000 clones, with about 92% as singletons. This material consisted of peripheral blood, taken 28 days after the second AZD1222 dose. The receptor set was obtained from an adult who received the AZD1222 COVID-19 vaccine.

CDR3 DNA: TGTGCCAGCAGTTCCCCGGGTCCCCTTTATAATTCACCCCTCCACTTT. The encoded protein is CASSSPGPLYNSPLHF. This sequence joins TRBV6-5 and TRBJ1-6; unclear D gene. The V end lost 4 bases, the J end lost 4 bases, and 14 bases lay between the germline ends. From germline, CDR1 is MNHEY and CDR2 SVGAGI. The CDR3 totals 16 residues.

The rearrangement joins TRBV7-2 to TRBJ2-7; 7 positions agree with TRBD1. Trimming cost V 5 bases and J 3 bases; bases outside gene matches: 10. This CDR3 region has 15 residues. Germline V gene data show CDR1 as SGHTA and CDR2 as FQGNSA. The CDR3 loop reads CASSPDRVRDYEQYF. CDR3 DNA sequence: TGTGCCAGCAGCCCCGACAGGGTACGGGACTACGAGCAGTACTTC.

V gene TRBV7-2 combines with J gene TRBJ2-5; 8 bases match TRBD2. Germline V lookup: CDR1 SGHTA, CDR2 FQGNSA. CDR3 length equals 15 residues. The junction had 10 bases not matched to a gene; V was cut back by 6 bases and J by 4 bases. The CDR3 sequence is CASRLYGAGGETQYF. CDR3 DNA: TGTGCCAGCAGACTTTATGGGGCGGGAGGAGAGACCCAGTACTTC.

The table lists this clone with a count of one. The V gene is TRBV19, the J gene TRBJ2-6, with D possibly matching TRBD2 (6 bases). CDR1 and CDR2 from the germline V gene are LNHDA and SQIVND (reference sequence). The CDR3 loop spans 17 amino acids. V lost 1 base to trimming and J lost 0 bases, with 10 bases between them. CDR3 in DNA: TGTGCCAGTAGTATAGGTTACGGGGGCTCTGGGGCCAACGTCCTGACTTTC. Protein product: CASSIGYGGSGANVLTF.

The genes are TRBV5-4 and TRBJ2-1; D may match TRBD1 or TRBD2 (5 bases each). There are 14 residues in the CDR3. Germline V CDR1 and CDR2: SGHNT, YYREEE (reference sequence). V gave up 4 bases and J gave up 2 bases, with 10 bases separating them. CDR3 amino acids: CASSLRDAYNEQFF. The CDR3 region has the DNA TGTGCCAGCAGCCTGAGGGACGCCTACAATGAGCAGTTCTTC. Looking up the rest from reference TRBV5-4 and TRBJ2-1 gives the full variable domain: ETGVTQSPTHLIKTRGQQVTLRCSSQSGHNTVSWYQQALGQGPQFIFQYYREEENGRGNFPPRFSGLQFPNYSSELNVNALELDDSALYLCASSLRDAYNEQFFGPGTRLTVL.

This clone has only one observation. This chain connects TRBV24-1 to TRBJ2-1, with 11 bases identical to TRBD2. Trimming at V came to 2 bases and at J to 7 bases, leaving 9 bases not matched to a gene. The germline CDR1 and CDR2 sequences are KGHDR and SFDVKD. The CDR3 extends over 17 amino acids. This chain's CDR3 is CATSDSSLAGAYNEQFF. DNA of the CDR3: TGTGCCACCAGTGATTCGTCACTAGCGGGAGCTTATAATGAGCAGTTCTTC.

The chain joins TRBV7-2 to TRBJ2-7, with 10 nucleotides matching TRBD1. Trimming cost V 1 base and J 6 bases; bases outside gene matches: 3. Germline CDR1 reads SGHTA; CDR2 reads FQGNSA. The CDR3 runs to 14 residues. The CDR3 region is CASSLVGTGAEQYF. The CDR3 DNA sequence: TGTGCCAGCAGCTTAGTAGGGACAGGGGCCGAGCAGTACTTC.

The gene calls are TRBV28 and TRBJ1-3, with D unresolved. With 6 bases removed from V and 2 bases from J, the gap between germline ends came to 11 bases. Germline assignment: CDR1 MDHEN and CDR2 SYDVKM. This CDR3 is built from 14 residues. DNA of the CDR3: TGTGCCAGCAGGGGGAGTCCCGCTGGAAACACCATATATTTT. Translation: CASRGSPAGNTIYF.

V and J are TRBV7-2 and TRBJ2-3; no definite D call. Germline V CDR1 and CDR2: SGHTA, FQGNSA. Trimming removed 4 bases at V and 6 bases at J, with 11 bases between. The CDR3 consists of 13 residues. CDR3 residues: CASSSTPPDTQYF. In nucleotides, the CDR3 is TGTGCCAGCAGCTCGACGCCACCCGATACGCAGTATTTT.

This sequence joins TRBV7-9 and TRBJ2-1; D unclear. Trimming cost V 2 bases and J 13 bases, with 12 bases left between them. Germline lookup yields CDR1 SEHNR and CDR2 FQNEAQ (reference sequence). The CDR3 covers 12 residues. Here the CDR3 reads CASSLRTPRQFF. CDR3 DNA: TGTGCCAGCAGCTTACGTACCCCTAGACAGTTCTTC.

V is TRBV19 and J is TRBJ2-7, with 13 bases that match TRBD2. This CDR3 is built from 15 residues. CDR1 LNHDA and CDR2 SQIVND come from the germline V gene (reference sequence). J lost 5 bases, V lost 6 bases, and 7 bases had no gene match. The CDR3 DNA reads TGTGCCAGTAGCAGGACTAGCGGGAGTCGCCACGAGCAGTACTTC. It encodes CASSRTSGSRHEQYF.

In its sample, this clone was seen once. The chain links TRBV6-5 to TRBJ1-3; 9 bases match TRBD1. The CDR3 has 15 residues. Germline V CDR1 and CDR2: MNHEY, SVGAGI. Trimming cost V 10 bases and J 2 bases; bases outside gene matches: 9. This CDR3 reads CATSPWTGAGNTIYF. CDR3 DNA sequence: TGTGCCACCTCACCCTGGACAGGGGCTGGAAACACCATATATTTT.

The rearrangement uses TRBV3-1 (or the pseudogene TRBV3-2) and TRBJ2-7; 9 nucleotides match TRBD2. Germline values: CDR1 LGHDT, CDR2 YNNKEL (reference sequence). This CDR3 is built from 15 residues. The V segment lost 2 bases and the J segment 4 bases; nucleotides outside the gene matches: 6. CDR3 in amino acids: CASSQSAGGPYEQYF. For the CDR3, the DNA is TGTGCCAGCAGCCAATCGGCGGGAGGGCCTTACGAGCAGTACTTC.

The chain's CDR3 is CASSDRDSGANVLTF. The CDR3 bases are TGTGCCAGCAGTGACAGGGACTCTGGGGCCAACGTCCTGACTTTC. The rearrangement links TRBV25-1 to TRBJ2-6; D perhaps matches TRBD1 (5 bases). This CDR3 is built from 15 residues. Germline CDR1 reads MGHDK; CDR2 reads SYGVNS. V lost 3 bases and J 0 bases, leaving 6 bases between the germline ends.

The chain is built from TRBV7-2 and TRBJ2-1; 14 bases map to TRBD2. Germline-derived CDR1 and CDR2 are SGHTA and FQGNSA. The CDR3 has 17 amino acids. With V trimmed by 0 bases and J by 9 bases, 7 bases remained unmatched. Here the CDR3 reads CASSLASGLAGVVEQFF. DNA of the CDR3: TGTGCCAGCAGCTTAGCGTCGGGACTAGCGGGAGTGGTTGAGCAGTTCTTC.

CDR3 nucleotide sequence: TGTGCCAGCAGCTTAGACGGACAGCTATACGAGCAGTACTTC. It translates to CASSLDGQLYEQYF. V usage is TRBV7-2 and J usage is TRBJ2-7; D may be TRBD1 (6 bases). V was pared by 1 base and J by 4 bases, with 11 bases between. The germline V gene encodes CDR1 SGHTA and CDR2 FQGNSA. The CDR3 runs to 14 residues.

The chain carries TRBV28 and TRBJ2-7, with 8 bases identical to TRBD1. The trim removed 7 bases at V and 0 bases at J, leaving 8 bases unmatched. This CDR3 has 15 amino acids. CDR1 is MDHEN and CDR2 is SYDVKM in the germline V gene. The DNA of the CDR3 is TGTGCCAGCACCCACCGGACAGGGATCTCCTACGAGCAGTACTTC. Protein: CASTHRTGISYEQYF. The whole variable domain, remainder taken from reference TRBV28 and TRBJ2-7, is DVKVTQSSRYLVKRTGEKVFLECVQDMDHENMFWYRQDPGLGLRLIYFSYDVKMKEKGDIPEGYSVSREKKERFSLILESASTNQTSMYLCASTHRTGISYEQYFGPGTRLTVT.

This chain joins TRBV5-4 and TRBJ2-7; the D gene is possibly TRBD1 (6 bases). CDR1 is SGHNT, CDR2 YYREEE, per germline (reference sequence). The length of the CDR3 is 15 residues. Trimming shortened V by 1 base and J by 6 bases, and 17 bases separated the two germline ends. The CDR3: CASSLMWGPYTEQYF. CDR3 DNA sequence: TGTGCCAGCAGCTTGATGTGGGGGCCCTATACCGAGCAGTACTTC.

The chain carries TRBV27 and TRBJ2-7; D possibly corresponds to TRBD1 (6 bases). This CDR3 spans 15 amino acids. V was clipped by 1 base and J by 5 bases, with 15 bases between them. In germline, CDR1 is MNHEY, CDR2 SMNVEV (reference sequence). The CDR3: CASSLFRYRDHEQYF. Written as DNA, the CDR3 is TGTGCCAGCAGTTTATTTCGATACAGGGACCACGAGCAGTACTTC.

The genes are TRBV7-9 and TRBJ2-7; weak D call: TRBD2 (6 bases). The length of the CDR3 is 12 residues. The germline gives CDR1 SEHNR, CDR2 FQNEAQ (reference sequence). V was pared by 2 bases and J by 5 bases, with 7 bases between. The CDR3 DNA follows: TGTGCCAGCAGCTTACGGGAGAACGAGCAGTACTTC. Its protein is CASSLRENEQYF.

This clone was seen once. CDR3 coding DNA: TGTGCCAGTAGTATAGTCGGGGGACAAGCTTTCTTT. Protein product: CASSIVGGQAFF. The chain carries TRBV19 and TRBJ1-1; tentative D call: TRBD1 (5 bases). There are 12 residues in the CDR3. V lost 1 base to trimming and J lost 9 bases, with 9 bases between them. Germline CDR1 LNHDA, CDR2 SQIVND (reference sequence).

The gene calls are TRBV2 and TRBJ2-7; D gene ambiguous. Deletions cut 7 bases from V and 3 bases from J, with 10 bases between. The CDR3 covers 12 residues. CDR1 is SNHLY, CDR2 FYNNEI, per germline. CDR3 in amino acids: CASKKYDYEQYF. The DNA for the CDR3 is TGTGCCAGCAAGAAGTACGACTACGAGCAGTACTTC.

This sequence joins TRBV3-1 (or the pseudogene TRBV3-2) and TRBJ1-5; D is uncertain. The CDR3 runs 18 residues. The V end was cut by 0 bases, the J end by 0 bases, with 15 bases between. Germline CDR1 and CDR2: LGHDT and YNNKEL (reference sequence). In DNA, the CDR3 is TGTGCCAGCAGCCAAGATGCGTTAGGAGCCTATAGCAATCAGCCCCAGCATTTT. Residues: CASSQDALGAYSNQPQHF.

V is TRBV28 and J is TRBJ1-3; the match to TRBD1 covers 9 bases. In germline, CDR1 is MDHEN, CDR2 SYDVKM. The CDR3 totals 17 residues. Trimming cost V 5 bases and J 0 bases; bases outside gene matches: 8. The CDR3 bases are TGTGCCAGCAGTCCCCCAGGACAGGGGACCTCTGGAAACACCATATATTTT. Translating gives CASSPPGQGTSGNTIYF.

This chain joins TRBV27 and TRBJ2-5, with D hard to call. Germline V gene data show CDR1 as MNHEY and CDR2 as SMNVEV (reference sequence). The CDR3 runs to 14 residues. The germline V and J ends were trimmed by 0 bases and 4 bases, with 9 bases remaining between them. The CDR3 reads CASSLSSYRETQYF. The CDR3 DNA sequence: TGTGCCAGCAGTTTATCGAGCTATCGAGAGACCCAGTACTTC.